The rows below give T cell receptor beta chains drawn from one sample of a study of technical replicates of blood from a handful of donors. The assay was immunoSEQ multiplex PCR, and TCRdb's table has in-frame clones only and misses some. This sample has 70,000 to 95,000 clones, with around 97% found just once. The specimen sequenced was T cells isolated from PBMCs. All receptors derive from a human donor in good health. Each CDR3 is given with its conserved first and last residue. D genes are given only for firm matches. Clone sizes are given selectively: once, few, many, or a class where the clone is expanded.

11	TRBV6-1	TRBJ1-1	.	.	CASRAAGNAFF	TGTGCCAGCAGGGCGGCAGGGAACGCTTTCTTT
16	TRBV6-5	TRBJ1-2	.	.	CASSYSITGTNYGYTF	TGTGCCAGCAGTTACTCTATAACAGGGACCAACTATGGCTACACCTTC
12	TRBV27	TRBJ2-7	.	.	CASSSGYYEQYF	TGTGCCAGCAGTTCCGGTTACTACGAGCAGTACTTC
15	TRBV30	TRBJ2-7	.	TRBD1	CAWSGTGTEFYEQYF	TGTGCCTGGAGTGGGACCGGGACAGAGTTCTACGAGCAGTACTTC
14	TRBV6-1	TRBJ1-1	.	.	CASSHPTGNTEAFF	TGTGCCAGCAGTCACCCGACAGGTAACACTGAAGCTTTCTTT
15	TRBV5-1	TRBJ2-5	.	.	CASSLVVGASETQYF	TGCGCCAGCAGCTTGGTTGTGGGGGCGTCAGAGACCCAGTACTTC
18	TRBV23-1	TRBJ1-5	.	.	CASSQPGAGTPGRLPQHF	TGCGCCAGCAGTCAACCAGGGGCCGGGACGCCTGGCCGGCTGCCCCAGCATTTT
15	TRBV5-1	TRBJ1-2	.	.	CASSLGGPANYGYTF	TGCGCCAGCAGCCTGGGGGGGCCAGCTAACTATGGCTACACCTTC
15	TRBV10-3	TRBJ2-1	.	TRBD1	CAITPNRGMINEQFF	TGTGCCATCACGCCAAACAGGGGGATGATCAATGAGCAGTTCTTC
11	TRBV6-6	TRBJ1-3	.	.	CASLGAYTIYF	TGTGCCAGCCTGGGGGCTTACACCATATATTTT
16	TRBV10-3	TRBJ1-2	.	TRBD1	CAISNDREKLNYGYTF	TGTGCCATCAGTAACGACAGGGAGAAGTTAAACTATGGCTACACCTTC
14	TRBV6-5	TRBJ2-1	once	TRBD1	CASNTGGLYNEQFF	TGTGCCAGCAATACAGGGGGACTGTACAATGAGCAGTTCTTC
16	TRBV7-3	TRBJ1-1	once	.	CASSLEKGERGTEAFF	TGTGCCAGCAGCTTAGAAAAGGGGGAGAGGGGCACTGAAGCTTTCTTT
14	TRBV27	TRBJ2-5	once	.	CASSGTRYQETQYF	TGTGCCAGCTCCGGGACACGGTACCAAGAGACCCAGTACTTC
14	TRBV10-3	TRBJ2-5	.	TRBD2	CAISELGGQETQYF	TGTGCCATCAGTGAGTTGGGGGGGCAAGAGACCCAGTACTTC
14	TRBV28	TRBJ2-7	once	TRBD1	CASSTGTGVYEQYF	TGTGCCAGCAGTACCGGGACAGGGGTCTACGAGCAGTACTTC
13	TRBV10-2	TRBJ2-5	.	.	CASSEQGGETQYF	TGCGCCAGCAGTGAACAGGGAGGGGAGACCCAGTACTTC
15	TRBV4-1	TRBJ2-3	.	TRBD1	CASSLYGQGTDTQYF	TGCGCCAGCAGCCTTTATGGACAGGGCACAGATACGCAGTATTTT
14	TRBV28	TRBJ1-1	.	TRBD1	CASSGGQGAFEAFF	TGTGCCAGCAGTGGAGGACAGGGGGCGTTTGAAGCTTTCTTT
15	TRBV6-5	TRBJ1-5	.	.	CASSYRAGDNQPQHF	TGTGCCAGCAGTTACAGGGCGGGCGACAATCAGCCCCAGCATTTT
12	TRBV4-2	TRBJ1-5	.	.	CASSQDRQPQHF	TGTGCCAGCAGCCAAGATCGTCAGCCCCAGCATTTT
13	TRBV2	TRBJ1-5	.	.	CASRGAGNQPQHF	TGTGCCAGCAGGGGTGCGGGTAATCAGCCCCAGCATTTT
14	TRBV12-5	TRBJ1-2	.	TRBD1	CASGLSQGKNGYTF	TGTGCTAGTGGTTTGTCACAGGGGAAGAATGGCTACACCTTC
12	TRBV14	TRBJ2-7	.	TRBD2	CASSVFSGGKYF	TGTGCCAGCAGTGTTTTTTCGGGAGGGAAGTACTTC
17	TRBV9	TRBJ2-6	.	TRBD1	CASSGRQGANGANVLTF	TGTGCCAGCAGCGGAAGACAGGGGGCTAACGGGGCCAACGTCCTGACTTTC
14	TRBV5-5	TRBJ2-2	.	.	CASSEMQGTGELFF	TGTGCCAGCAGCGAAATGCAGGGGACCGGGGAGCTGTTTTTT
18	TRBV21-1	TRBJ1-5	.	.	CASSKRIRGLSLGQPQHF	TGTGCCAGCAGCAAACGGATCAGGGGGCTTAGCTTGGGTCAGCCCCAGCATTTT
14	TRBV27	TRBJ2-3	.	.	CASTNTGTLLTQYF	TGTGCCAGCACCAATACCGGGACTTTACTTACGCAGTATTTT
15	TRBV11-2	TRBJ2-1	.	.	CASSSTLSSYNEQFF	TGTGCCAGCAGCTCTACTCTAAGCTCCTACAATGAGCAGTTCTTC
16	TRBV5-4	TRBJ1-3	.	.	CASSYDSSASGNTIYF	TGTGCCAGCAGCTATGACAGTTCCGCCTCTGGAAACACCATATATTTT
14	TRBV6-5	TRBJ2-4	.	TRBD2	CASSSGTSQNIQYF	TGTGCCAGCAGCTCCGGGACTAGCCAAAACATTCAGTACTTC
15	TRBV7-9	TRBJ2-2	once	TRBD1	CASRGPGQGAGELFF	TGTGCCAGCCGAGGGCCGGGACAGGGGGCCGGGGAGCTGTTTTTT
14	TRBV5-4	TRBJ1-3	.	.	CASSSQGSGNTIYF	TGTGCCAGCAGCTCCCAGGGATCTGGAAACACCATATATTTT
13	TRBV6-5	TRBJ2-7	once	.	CASSTWARTEQYF	TGTGCCAGCAGCACTTGGGCAAGAACGGAGCAGTACTTC
14	TRBV7-8	TRBJ2-7	.	.	CASSQGVVTYEQYF	TGTGCCAGCAGCCAAGGGGTTGTGACCTACGAGCAGTACTTC
16	TRBV7-3	TRBJ2-1	.	TRBD2	CASSHHLAGGDNEQFF	TGTGCCAGCAGCCACCATCTAGCGGGAGGGGACAATGAGCAGTTCTTC
15	TRBV7-9	TRBJ2-5	.	TRBD1	CASSRDREIQETQYF	TGTGCCAGCAGCCGGGACAGGGAGATACAAGAGACCCAGTACTTC
14	TRBV7-9	TRBJ2-7	.	TRBD1	CASSYPGQGHEQYF	TGTGCCAGCAGCTACCCGGGACAGGGCCACGAGCAGTACTTC
14	TRBV9	TRBJ1-3	once	.	CASSTTGSGDTIYF	TGTGCCAGCAGCACCACAGGGTCTGGGGACACCATATATTTT
15	TRBV19	TRBJ2-1	.	.	CASSMDSSSYNEQFF	TGTGCCAGTAGTATGGACTCGAGCTCCTACAATGAGCAGTTCTTC
14	TRBV5-4	TRBJ1-2	.	.	CASSLASQSGGYTF	TGTGCCAGCAGCTTGGCGTCGCAATCGGGGGGCTACACCTTC
16	TRBV6-4	TRBJ2-6	.	TRBD2	CASSETSGSGANVLTF	TGTGCCAGCAGTGAAACTAGCGGGAGTGGGGCCAACGTCCTGACTTTC
21	TRBV4-1	TRBJ2-1	.	TRBD2	CASSQDRLAGGSIVAYNEQFF	TGCGCCAGCAGCCAAGACCGACTAGCGGGAGGAAGTATTGTCGCCTACAATGAGCAGTTCTTC
17	TRBV5-1	TRBJ2-1	.	TRBD1	CASSLELRDRGPNEQFF	TGCGCCAGCAGCTTGGAACTCCGGGACAGAGGGCCAAATGAGCAGTTCTTC
14	TRBV5-6	TRBJ1-1	.	.	CASSSPVGIPEAFF	TGTGCCAGCAGCTCCCCGGTCGGGATCCCTGAAGCTTTCTTT
16	TRBV4-3	TRBJ1-4	.	.	CASSQQADRNGEKLFF	TGCGCCAGCAGCCAACAAGCTGACAGAAATGGAGAAAAACTGTTTTTT
17	TRBV6-1	TRBJ2-6	.	.	CASSERPDYSGANVLTF	TGTGCCAGCAGTGAGAGACCGGACTACTCTGGGGCCAACGTCCTGACTTTC
14	TRBV14	TRBJ2-5	once	TRBD2	CASSQEGTSGRKYF	TGTGCCAGCAGCCAAGAAGGGACTAGCGGGAGGAAGTACTTC
19	TRBV19	TRBJ2-6	.	.	CASSMEGGVSSSGANVLTF	TGTGCCAGTAGTATGGAAGGGGGAGTTTCCAGCTCTGGGGCCAACGTCCTGACTTTC
14	TRBV7-8	TRBJ1-2	once	.	CASSLLTLYYGYTF	TGTGCCAGCAGCCTGCTGACTTTGTACTATGGCTACACCTTC